This is a list of T cell receptor beta chains from one sample in a study of shared clonotypes between healthy human individuals. Generated by immunoSEQ multiplex PCR, the TCRdb table keeps only in-frame clones and is missing some. The data show 400,000 or so clones, 90% to 97% seen once. The material sequenced was memory CD8+ T cells sorted from blood. The receptors here all came from a man aged 25 to 40 in good health. Both conserved end residues are part of each CDR3. The order of the fields is V gene, J gene, D gene, clone size, CDR3 protein, CDR3 DNA. D genes are given only for firm matches. The size of a clone is reported for some rows only, either as once, few or many, or as a class for expanded clones.

V: TRBV15
J: TRBJ1-1
D: .
size: .
CDR3: CATSTERVSAEAFF
DNA: TGTGCCACCAGCACCGAAAGGGTGAGCGCTGAAGCTTTCTTT

V: TRBV10-1
J: TRBJ2-2
D: TRBD2
size: .
CDR3: CASSVLAGAGELFF
DNA: TGCGCCAGCAGTGTATTAGCGGGAGCCGGGGAGCTGTTTTTT

V: TRBV2
J: TRBJ1-6
D: .
size: few
CDR3: CASRFRTSSYNSPLHF
DNA: TGTGCCAGCAGATTCCGGACGAGCTCCTATAATTCACCCCTCCACTTT

V: TRBV5-4
J: TRBJ1-4
D: TRBD1
size: .
CDR3: CASSLAAGTGDEKLFF
DNA: TGTGCCAGCAGCTTGGCGGCCGGGACAGGGGACGAAAAACTGTTTTTT

V: TRBV20-1
J: TRBJ1-1
D: .
size: few
CDR3: CSARADGKAFF
DNA: TGCAGTGCTAGGGCGGACGGTAAAGCTTTCTTT

V: TRBV4-1
J: TRBJ1-1
D: .
size: .
CDR3: CASRTAHGTTWRDTEAFF
DNA: TGCGCCAGCAGGACAGCCCACGGGACAACTTGGCGGGACACTGAAGCTTTCTTT

V: TRBV7-2
J: TRBJ2-1
D: .
size: .
CDR3: CASSLLTEQFF
DNA: TGTGCCAGCAGCTTACTGACTGAGCAGTTCTTC

V: TRBV4-1
J: TRBJ2-4
D: .
size: .
CDR3: CASSQVGVNIQYF
DNA: TGCGCCAGCAGCCAAGTTGGGGTAAACATTCAGTACTTC

V: TRBV25-1
J: TRBJ2-1
D: TRBD2
size: .
CDR3: CASSDYSGLGEQFF
DNA: TGTGCCAGCAGTGATTATAGCGGGCTAGGTGAGCAGTTCTTC

V: TRBV5-4
J: TRBJ2-1
D: TRBD1
size: .
CDR3: CASSSGQSEQFF
DNA: TGTGCCAGCAGCTCGGGACAGAGTGAGCAGTTCTTC

V: TRBV10-3
J: TRBJ1-4
D: .
size: .
CDR3: CAISDPDNEKLFF
DNA: TGTGCCATCAGTGACCCAGATAATGAAAAACTGTTTTTT

V: TRBV28
J: TRBJ2-7
D: .
size: .
CDR3: CASSSPAGQFSYEQYF
DNA: TGTGCCAGCAGTTCGCCGGCGGGACAGTTCTCCTACGAGCAGTACTTC

V: TRBV30
J: TRBJ2-1
D: .
size: .
CDR3: CAWNQYNEQFF
DNA: TGTGCCTGGAACCAGTACAATGAGCAGTTCTTC

V: TRBV7-2
J: TRBJ2-7
D: .
size: .
CDR3: CASSEYSYEQYF
DNA: TGTGCCAGCAGCGAGTACTCCTACGAGCAGTACTTC

V: TRBV28
J: TRBJ2-2
D: TRBD2
size: .
CDR3: CASSRRLAGGPHTGELFF
DNA: TGTGCCAGCAGTCGTCGACTAGCGGGAGGGCCCCACACCGGGGAGCTGTTTTTT

V: TRBV6-6
J: TRBJ1-1
D: .
size: .
CDR3: CASSNTEAFF
DNA: TGTGCCAGCAGTAACACTGAAGCTTTCTTT

V: TRBV30
J: TRBJ2-7
D: .
size: .
CDR3: CAWSGRQGSSYEQYF
DNA: TGTGCCTGGAGTGGCCGGCAGGGGAGCTCCTACGAGCAGTACTTC

V: TRBV27
J: TRBJ2-7
D: TRBD1
size: .
CDR3: CASSYGTGGYEQYF
DNA: TGTGCCAGCAGTTACGGGACAGGGGGCTACGAGCAGTACTTC

V: TRBV29-1
J: TRBJ2-1
D: TRBD2
size: .
CDR3: CSVGTSGSRWNEQFF
DNA: TGCAGCGTTGGGACTAGCGGGAGTCGGTGGAATGAGCAGTTCTTC

V: TRBV5-1
J: TRBJ1-5
D: .
size: .
CDR3: CASSLRGLSNQPQHF
DNA: TGCGCCAGCAGCTTGCGGGGGTTGAGCAATCAGCCCCAGCATTTT

V: TRBV5-1
J: TRBJ2-1
D: .
size: .
CDR3: CASSLGFYNEQFF
DNA: TGCGCCAGCAGCTTGGGGTTTTACAATGAGCAGTTCTTC

V: TRBV13
J: TRBJ1-2
D: TRBD1
size: .
CDR3: CASSPRQGGGYTF
DNA: TGTGCCAGCAGCCCACGACAGGGAGGGGGCTACACCTTC